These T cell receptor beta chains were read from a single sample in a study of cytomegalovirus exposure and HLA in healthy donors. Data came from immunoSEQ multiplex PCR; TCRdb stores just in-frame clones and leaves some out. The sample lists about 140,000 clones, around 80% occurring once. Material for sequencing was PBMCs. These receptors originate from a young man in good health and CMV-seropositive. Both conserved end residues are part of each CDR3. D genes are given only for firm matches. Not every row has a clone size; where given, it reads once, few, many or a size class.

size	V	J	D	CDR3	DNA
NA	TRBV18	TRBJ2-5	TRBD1	CASSPDRVQETQYF	TGTGCCAGCTCACCTGACAGGGTGCAAGAGACCCAGTACTTC
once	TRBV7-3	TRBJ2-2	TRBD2	CASSSHPGLATGELFF	TGTGCCAGCAGCTCTCACCCGGGACTAGCGACCGGGGAGCTGTTTTTT
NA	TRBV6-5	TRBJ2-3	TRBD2	CASSGTSGRNTQYF	TGTGCCAGCAGTGGGACTAGCGGGAGGAATACGCAGTATTTT
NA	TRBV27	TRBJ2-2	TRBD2	CASTLGGLAGGDGELFF	TGTGCCAGCACTTTGGGAGGGCTAGCGGGAGGGGACGGGGAGCTGTTTTTT
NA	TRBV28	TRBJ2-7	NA	CASSLGDYEQYF	TGTGCCAGCAGTTTAGGTGACTACGAGCAGTACTTC
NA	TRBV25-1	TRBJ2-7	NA	CASSPGEKNYEQYF	TGTGCCAGCAGTCCAGGGGAGAAAAATTACGAGCAGTACTTC
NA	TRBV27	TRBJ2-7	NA	CASSFMAGSYEQYF	TGTGCCAGCAGTTTCATGGCGGGGTCCTACGAGCAGTACTTC
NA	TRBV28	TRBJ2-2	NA	CASSLGRSTGELFF	TGTGCCAGCAGTTTGGGCAGATCTACCGGGGAGCTGTTTTTT
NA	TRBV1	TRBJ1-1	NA	CTSSQESKDRDTREATEAFF	TGCACCAGCAGCCAAGAATCTAAGGACCGGGACACAAGAGAGGCCACTGAAGCTTTCTTT
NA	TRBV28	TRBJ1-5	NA	CASSRGGIRQPQHF	TGTGCCAGCTCTCGGGGGGGGATAAGGCAGCCCCAGCATTTT
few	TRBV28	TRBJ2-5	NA	CASSLGQGGETQYF	TGTGCCAGCAGTTTAGGACAGGGAGGGGAGACCCAGTACTTC
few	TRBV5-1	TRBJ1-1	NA	CASSLDTEPPEAFF	TGCGCCAGCAGCTTGGATACGGAGCCCCCTGAAGCTTTCTTT
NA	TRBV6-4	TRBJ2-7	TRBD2	CAFERPRGRRSYEQYF	TGTGCCTTCGAGCGGCCTCGCGGGAGACGCTCCTACGAGCAGTACTTC
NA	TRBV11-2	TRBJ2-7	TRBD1	CASSPRTGGRYEQYF	TGTGCCAGCAGCCCAAGGACAGGGGGCCGCTACGAGCAGTACTTC
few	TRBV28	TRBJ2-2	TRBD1	CASSRDRDGTGELFF	TGTGCCAGCAGTCGCGACAGGGACGGGACCGGGGAGCTGTTTTTT
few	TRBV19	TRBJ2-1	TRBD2	CASSISGSSYNEQFF	TGTGCCAGTAGTATTAGCGGGAGCTCCTACAATGAGCAGTTCTTC
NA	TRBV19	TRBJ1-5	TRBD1	CASRKGQGYQPQHF	TGTGCCAGTAGGAAAGGACAGGGGTATCAGCCCCAGCATTTT
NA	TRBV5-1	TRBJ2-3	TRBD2	CASSLLIAGGTDTDTQYF	TGCGCCAGCAGCTTGTTAATAGCGGGGGGAACCGATACAGATACGCAGTATTTT
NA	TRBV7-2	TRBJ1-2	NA	CASSLDQGTITF	TGTGCCAGCAGCTTAGACCAGGGCACTATCACCTTC
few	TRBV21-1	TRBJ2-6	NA	CASREEWEGQLSSGANVLTF	TGTGCCAGCAGGGAAGAATGGGAGGGTCAATTAAGCTCTGGGGCCAACGTCCTGACTTTC
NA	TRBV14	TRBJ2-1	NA	CASSQDPRAGYEQFF	TGTGCCAGCAGCCAAGATCCAAGGGCGGGTTATGAGCAGTTCTTC
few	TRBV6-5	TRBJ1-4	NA	CASSSAVGATNEKLFF	TGTGCCAGCAGTTCCGCAGTCGGGGCAACTAATGAAAAACTGTTTTTT
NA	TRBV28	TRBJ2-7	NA	CAVQSSYEQYF	TGTGCCGTACAGAGCTCCTACGAGCAGTACTTC
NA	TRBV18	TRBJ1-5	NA	CASSAGRQINQPQHF	TGTGCCAGCTCTGCGGGAAGGCAGATAAATCAGCCCCAGCATTTT
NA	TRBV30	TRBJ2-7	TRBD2	CAWSGWTSASYEQYF	TGTGCCTGGAGTGGGTGGACTAGCGCCTCCTACGAGCAGTACTTC
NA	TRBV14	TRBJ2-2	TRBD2	CASSQDLAGGSAGELFF	TGTGCCAGCAGCCAAGATCTGGCGGGGGGGTCCGCCGGGGAGCTGTTTTTT
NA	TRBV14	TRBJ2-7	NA	CASSQNRNIYEQYF	TGTGCCAGCAGCCAGAACAGAAATATCTACGAGCAGTACTTC
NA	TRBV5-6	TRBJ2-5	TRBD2	CASSRTSGGRETQYF	TGTGCCAGCAGCCGTACTAGCGGGGGAAGAGAGACCCAGTACTTC
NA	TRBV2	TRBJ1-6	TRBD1	CASSFDRGNNSPLHF	TGTGCCAGCAGTTTCGACAGGGGAAATAATTCACCCCTCCACTTT
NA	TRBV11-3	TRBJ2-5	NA	CASSLGGAKRAQETQYF	TGTGCCAGCAGCTTGGGGGGGGCCAAGCGGGCCCAAGAGACCCAGTACTTC
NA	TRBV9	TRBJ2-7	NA	CASSVDRESNFYEQYF	TGTGCCAGCAGCGTAGATCGGGAGTCCAATTTCTACGAGCAGTACTTC
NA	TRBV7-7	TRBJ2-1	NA	CASSLNQDNEQFF	TGTGCTAGCAGCTTAAATCAGGACAATGAGCAGTTCTTC
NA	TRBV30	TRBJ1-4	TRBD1	CAWRAGGTNEKLFF	TGTGCCTGGAGGGCAGGGGGGACTAATGAAAAACTGTTTTTT
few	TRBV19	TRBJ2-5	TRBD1	CASSFRGQETQYF	TGTGCCAGTAGCTTCAGGGGGCAAGAGACCCAGTACTTC
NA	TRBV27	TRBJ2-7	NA	CASSLGGFSYEQYF	TGTGCCAGCAGTTTAGGAGGGTTCTCCTACGAGCAGTACTTC
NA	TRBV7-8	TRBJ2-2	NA	CASSILENTGELFF	TGTGCCAGCAGCATACTAGAGAACACCGGGGAGCTGTTTTTT
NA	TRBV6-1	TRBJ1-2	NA	CASSEGAGSFRYTF	TGTGCCAGCAGTGAGGGGGCAGGCTCCTTTCGCTACACCTTC
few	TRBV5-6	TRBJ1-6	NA	CASRPRSGNSPLHF	TGTGCCAGCAGGCCCCGATCAGGGAACTCACCCCTCCACTTT
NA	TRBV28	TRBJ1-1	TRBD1	CASNPGGMNTEAFF	TGTGCCAGCAACCCAGGGGGTATGAACACTGAAGCTTTCTTT
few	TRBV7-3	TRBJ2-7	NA	CASSPTRDTVYEQYF	TGTGCCAGCAGCCCTACTCGGGACACCGTCTACGAGCAGTACTTC
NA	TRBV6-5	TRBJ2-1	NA	CASTTGGTSNEQFF	TGTGCCAGTACCACCGGCGGGACTTCCAATGAGCAGTTCTTC
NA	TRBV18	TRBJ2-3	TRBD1	CASSSGQGATDTQYF	TGTGCCAGCTCATCAGGACAGGGGGCAACAGATACGCAGTATTTT
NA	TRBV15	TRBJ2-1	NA	CATSRDREPWANEQFF	TGTGCCACCAGCAGAGATCGGGAGCCTTGGGCCAATGAGCAGTTCTTC
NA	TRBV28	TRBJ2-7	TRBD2	CASSLAGTSGYYEQYF	TGTGCCAGCAGCTTAGCGGGGACTAGCGGCTACTACGAGCAGTACTTC
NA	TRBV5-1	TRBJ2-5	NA	CASSPNPGVRGETQYF	TGCGCCAGCAGCCCAAACCCGGGGGTAAGGGGAGAGACCCAGTACTTC